These 27 T cell receptor beta chains share one sample of origin, sequenced in a study of CD8 T cells in Susac syndrome. The authors reverse transcribed 0.5 to 1 ug RNA with random hexamers. TCRdb analysed the immunoSEQ multiplex PCR reads with MiXCR anew, one entry per CDR3 protein. The sample carries some 76,000 distinct CDR3 sequences, roughly 91% recorded once. The sequencing sample was made of CD8+ T cells from PBMCs. The source of these receptors is a human donor with multiple sclerosis.

V is TRBV19 and J is TRBJ2-5; no reliable D call. The CDR3 loop spans 13 amino acids. The germline V and J ends were trimmed by 3 bases and 2 bases, with 7 bases remaining between them. Germline CDR1 and CDR2: LNHDA and SQIVND (reference sequence). The chain's CDR3 is CASSMVSQETQYF. The CDR3 DNA is TGTGCCAGTAGTATGGTCAGTCAAGAGACCCAGTACTTC.

The V gene is TRBV7-2, the J gene TRBJ1-1, with D unresolved. V was cut by 5 bases and J by 1 base, with 17 bases left in between. Germline values: CDR1 SGHTA, CDR2 FQGNSA. The length of the CDR3 is 16 residues. CDR3 amino acids: CASSRPPTGENTEAFF. The CDR3 DNA follows: TGTGCCAGCAGCCGGCCCCCTACTGGGGAGAACACTGAAGCTTTCTTT.

The chain carries TRBV7-8 and TRBJ2-1; D tentatively fits TRBD1 or TRBD2 (5 bases each). Germline-derived CDR1 and CDR2 are SGHVS and FQNEAQ. This CDR3 comprises 15 residues. Trimming left V 4 bases short and J 8 bases short, with 18 bases between. The DNA for the CDR3 is TGTGCCAGCAGCTCGAGAGGGGAGCTGGTGGATGAGCAGTTCTTC. It specifies CASSSRGELVDEQFF.

The V gene is TRBV27, the J gene TRBJ2-3, with 10 bases aligning to TRBD1. Germline CDR1 reads MNHEY; CDR2 reads SMNVEV (reference sequence). The V and J ends lost 4 bases and 6 bases, in that order; junction bases with no gene match: 7. CDR3 size: 15 residues. This CDR3 reads CASSSRQGASDTQYF. The CDR3 DNA reads as TGTGCCAGCAGTTCTCGACAGGGGGCGTCGGATACGCAGTATTTT.

The chain is built from TRBV7-9 and TRBJ1-1; D possibly corresponds to TRBD1 (6 bases). The V gene's germline CDR1 is SEHNR and CDR2 FQNEAQ (reference sequence). Trimming took off 3 bases at V and 7 bases at J, with 9 bases between the two ends. The CDR3 is made up of 12 amino acids. The CDR3: CASSFGTSEAFF. The CDR3 DNA reads as TGTGCCAGCAGCTTCGGGACAAGTGAAGCTTTCTTT. Filled out from reference TRBV7-9 and TRBJ1-1, the complete variable domain reads DTGVSQNPRHKITKRGQNVTFRCDPISEHNRLYWYRQTLGQGPEFLTYFQNEAQLEKSRLLSDRFSAERPKGSFSTLEIQRTEQGDSAMYLCASSFGTSEAFFGQGTRLTVV.

This chain connects TRBV10-2 to TRBJ2-7; perhaps TRBD1 as D (6 bases). V was trimmed by 7 bases and J by 6 bases, leaving 13 bases between them. This CDR3 is built from 12 residues. CDR1 and CDR2 from the germline V gene are WSHSY and SAAADI. The CDR3 loop is CASMQDRPEQYF. The CDR3 coding sequence is TGCGCCAGCATGCAGGACAGACCCGAGCAGTACTTC.

The chain links TRBV12-3 or TRBV12-4 to TRBJ1-2; 7 nucleotides line up with TRBD1. J gave up 3 bases and V 6 bases, and 13 bases lay outside the gene matches. This CDR3 spans 16 amino acids. The CDR3 DNA sequence: TGTGCCAGCAGCACGAGTACCAGACAGGGCCACTATGGCTACACCTTC. This translates into CASSTSTRQGHYGYTF.

The rearrangement joins TRBV5-1 to TRBJ2-1; no clear D gene. Trimming stripped 3 bases from V and 3 bases from J, with 4 bases between. CDR1 and CDR2 from the germline V gene are SGHRS and YFSETQ. The CDR3 length is 12 residues. CDR3 sequence (DNA): TGCGCCAGCAGCTGGGACTACAATGAGCAGTTCTTC. This sequence encodes CASSWDYNEQFF.

The chain recombines TRBV6-2 or TRBV6-3 with TRBJ2-1, with TRBD1 matching 7 bases. The CDR3 runs 15 residues. Germline CDR1 reads MNHEY; CDR2 reads SVGEGT. With V trimmed by 2 bases and J by 0 bases, 1 base remained unmatched. The CDR3 is CASSYRDSSYNEQFF. CDR3 DNA sequence: TGTGCCAGCAGTTACCGGGACAGCTCCTACAATGAGCAGTTCTTC.

The chain uses TRBV11-2 and TRBJ1-3; maybe TRBD1 (5 bases). CDR1 and CDR2 (germline): SGHAT, FQNNGV. Trimming removed 5 bases at V and 12 bases at J, with 14 bases between. The CDR3 has 12 residues. The chain's CDR3 is CASSIPGTIIYF. Here the CDR3 DNA reads TGTGCCAGCAGCATACCCGGGACGATCATATATTTT. The full variable domain, completed using reference TRBV11-2 and TRBJ1-3, is EAGVAQSPRYKIIEKRQSVAFWCNPISGHATLYWYQQILGQGPKLLIQFQNNGVVDDSQLPKDRFSAERLKGVDSTLKIQPAKLEDSAVYLCASSIPGTIIYFGEGSWLTVV.

The chain recombines TRBV5-1 with TRBJ2-7; 8 bases line up with TRBD1. The CDR3 extends over 14 amino acids. Trimming took 3 bases from V and 5 from J; bases not matched to a gene: 7. Germline values: CDR1 SGHRS, CDR2 YFSETQ. CDR3: CASSSGQGGDEQYF. The CDR3 nucleotides read TGCGCCAGCAGCTCCGGACAGGGAGGTGACGAGCAGTACTTC.

This clonotype has a single count. Relative to the germline gene, one junction end is altered; a read error may explain this. V usage is TRBV19 and J usage is TRBJ1-5; D is ambiguous. This CDR3 has 14 residues. From germline, CDR1 is LNHDA and CDR2 SQIVND (reference sequence). The CDR3 region is CASSIGVGNQPQHF. The CDR3 DNA sequence: TGTGCCAGTAGCATAGGTGTCGGAAATCAGCCCCAGCATTTT.

CDR3 amino acids: CASSHPAGSNEKLFF. The CDR3 bases are TGTGCCAGCAGCCACCCGGCCGGGTCGAATGAAAAACTGTTTTTT. This rearrangement joins TRBV4-2 to TRBJ1-4; no reliable D call. Trimming shortened V by 3 bases and J by 5 bases, and 13 bases separated the two germline ends. The CDR3 spans 15 residues. Germline assignment: CDR1 LGHNA and CDR2 YNFKEQ.

The chain carries TRBV4-1 and TRBJ2-7; TRBD1 matches at 9 bases. There are 17 residues in the CDR3. Germline CDR1 and CDR2: MGHRA and YSYEKL. V lost 4 bases and J lost 5; bases outside the gene matches: 15. For the CDR3, the DNA is TGCGCCAGCAGCCCGCTCACCCGGACAGGGGTCATGCACGAGCAGTACTTC. The encoded protein is CASSPLTRTGVMHEQYF.

The chain uses TRBV10-3 and TRBJ1-5; TRBD1 might be the D (5 bases). Germline loops: CDR1 ENHRY, CDR2 SYGVKD. The ends were cut back, 2 bases at V and 5 bases at J, with 13 bases in the middle. The CDR3 is 15 amino acids. CDR3 DNA sequence: TGTGCCATCAGTGAGGATCGCCGCAGGGATCAGCCCCAGCATTTT. It specifies CAISEDRRRDQPQHF.

The V and J genes are TRBV20-1 and TRBJ1-1; tentative D call: TRBD1 (5 bases). Germline V lookup: CDR1 DFQATT, CDR2 SNEGSKA (reference sequence). Trimming shortened V by 6 bases and J by 1 base, and 9 bases separated the two germline ends. The CDR3 has 12 amino acids. The DNA for the CDR3 is TGCAGTGCATCGACAGAGAACACTGAAGCTTTCTTT. Amino acids: CSASTENTEAFF.

This clonotype was found once. The rearrangement joins TRBV6-2 or TRBV6-3 to TRBJ1-2; the match to TRBD1 covers 9 bases. CDR3 length equals 15 residues. J lost 4 bases, V lost 5 bases, and 8 bases had no gene match. Germline V gives CDR1 MNHEY, CDR2 SVGEGT. CDR3 sequence: CASSHPDRGVYGYTF. DNA of the CDR3: TGTGCCAGCAGTCACCCGGACAGGGGAGTCTATGGCTACACCTTC.

The rearrangement links TRBV4-2 to TRBJ2-7; TRBD2 aligns across 7 bases. CDR3 length: 16 residues. Per germline, CDR1 LGHNA and CDR2 YNFKEQ. The V segment lost 0 bases and the J segment 3 bases; nucleotides outside the gene matches: 8. CDR3 sequence: CASSQELAGEIYEQYF. The CDR3 region has the DNA TGTGCCAGCAGCCAAGAATTGGCGGGAGAGATCTACGAGCAGTACTTC.

V usage is TRBV27 and J usage is TRBJ2-2; D ambiguous. This CDR3 region has 11 residues. Germline V gene sequence: CDR1 MNHEY, CDR2 SMNVEV (reference sequence). Trimming shortened V by 8 bases and J by 3 bases, and 4 bases separated the two germline ends. The CDR3 DNA is TGTGCCAGCGGGGACACCGGGGAGCTGTTTTTT. Its translation is CASGDTGELFF.

This chain joins TRBV3-1 and TRBJ1-3; D not resolved. The V end was cut by 2 bases, the J end by 0 bases, with 11 bases between. The CDR3 totals 16 residues. The V gene's germline CDR1 is LGHDT and CDR2 YNNKEL (reference sequence). CDR3 nucleotide sequence: TGTGCCAGCAGCCAATGGGAATGGAGCTCTGGAAACACCATATATTTT. This translates into CASSQWEWSSGNTIYF.

The rearrangement joins TRBV13 to TRBJ2-1; D may be TRBD2 (5 bases). Germline V gene data show CDR1 as PRHDT and CDR2 as FYEKMQ (reference sequence). V was pared by 0 bases and J by 12 bases, with 9 bases between. CDR3 length: 12 amino acids. For the CDR3, the DNA is TGTGCCAGCAGCTTAGGGGAGGACCGGCAGTTCTTC. It yields the protein CASSLGEDRQFF.

The chain has TRBV14 and TRBJ2-1; TRBD2 matches 12 bases. V shed 6 bases, J shed 10 bases, and the junction held 16 bases outside the gene matches. The germline CDR1 and CDR2 sequences are SGHDN and FVKESK. The CDR3 spans 17 residues. CDR3 sequence reads: CASSPRIVTSGSHEQFF. The CDR3 DNA reads TGTGCCAGCAGTCCCAGGATAGTGACTAGCGGGAGTCACGAGCAGTTCTTC.

The rearrangement links TRBV20-1 to TRBJ1-4, with D possibly matching TRBD1 (6 bases). The CDR3 loop spans 15 amino acids. Germline V CDR1 and CDR2: DFQATT, SNEGSKA (reference sequence). V gave up 0 bases and J gave up 4 bases, with 12 bases separating them. CDR3 coding DNA: TGCAGTGCTAGAGATTTGGGGGCGGATAATGAAAAACTGTTTTTT. This translates into CSARDLGADNEKLFF.

The gene calls are TRBV28 and TRBJ2-7; 15 nucleotides line up with TRBD2. The germline V gene has CDR1 MDHEN and CDR2 SYDVKM. The CDR3 totals 20 residues. The V and J ends lost 4 bases and 1 base, in that order; junction bases with no gene match: 14. CDR3 nucleotide sequence: TGTGCCAGCAGTTCTGACACAGGACTAGCGGGAGGGCCGGGTTCCTACGAGCAGTACTTC. Translating it yields CASSSDTGLAGGPGSYEQYF.

V and J are TRBV28 and TRBJ1-2; D call uncertain. Germline values: CDR1 MDHEN, CDR2 SYDVKM. The CDR3 runs 16 residues. Trimming took off 3 bases at V and 7 bases at J, with 21 bases between the two ends. The chain's CDR3 is CASSFSGQPSLLGYTF. Written as DNA, the CDR3 is TGTGCCAGCAGTTTTAGTGGGCAGCCGTCCCTTCTTGGCTACACCTTC.

This chain links TRBV19 with TRBJ2-5; 11 nucleotides line up with TRBD2. The CDR3 consists of 14 residues. The germline V gene encodes CDR1 LNHDA and CDR2 SQIVND (reference sequence). V shed 5 bases, J shed 5 bases, and the junction held 4 bases outside the gene matches. The CDR3 protein is CASSGTSGLETQYF. Written as DNA, the CDR3 is TGTGCCAGTAGTGGGACTAGCGGACTGGAGACCCAGTACTTC.

V and J are TRBV14 and TRBJ2-1; 9 bases are a match to TRBD2. This CDR3 region has 15 residues. With 2 bases clipped from V and 5 bases from J, the junction kept 4 bases outside the gene matches. The germline CDR1 and CDR2 sequences are SGHDN and FVKESK. Here the CDR3 reads CASSQLAGLNNEQFF. CDR3 bases: TGTGCCAGCAGCCAACTAGCGGGACTCAACAATGAGCAGTTCTTC.